A single sample gave rise to the 5 T cell receptor beta chains below, sequenced in a study of shared clonotypes between healthy human individuals. CD8 cells classed as naive were CD45RO-negative and positively selected for CCR7, excluding terminally differentiated effector memory CD45RA+ cells. TCRdb keeps only in-frame clones here, not all; method: immunoSEQ multiplex PCR. The data show about 2.1 million clones, roughly 95% seen once. Sequencing input: naive CD8+ T cells from PBMCs. The receptors stem from a man younger than 35 in good health. Some clones in this sample may be carry-over from other donors' samples.

The rearrangement uses TRBV29-1 and TRBJ1-4; TRBD1 might be the D (6 bases). Germline-derived CDR1 and CDR2 are SQVTM and ANQGSEA. The CDR3 spans 14 residues. The germline V and J ends were trimmed by 5 bases and 0 bases, with 10 bases remaining between them. The CDR3, as DNA: TGCAGCGTTTGGACAGTTCCAACTAATGAAAAACTGTTTTTT. Its translation is CSVWTVPTNEKLFF.

CDR3 amino acids: CASSLGVFSYEQYF. For the CDR3, the DNA is TGTGCCAGCAGCTTAGGGGTCTTTTCCTACGAGCAGTACTTC. The genes are TRBV7-2 and TRBJ2-7; D gene uncertain. Germline V gene sequence: CDR1 SGHTA, CDR2 FQGNSA. V lost 1 base to trimming and J lost 1 base, with 8 bases between them. The CDR3 length is 14 residues.

This clone appeared a single time. The chain has TRBV19 and TRBJ2-1, with a tentative D call TRBD2 (6 bases). The CDR3 covers 14 residues. In germline, CDR1 is LNHDA, CDR2 SQIVND (reference sequence). V dropped 6 bases and J dropped 4 bases, with 13 bases sitting between them. The CDR3 loop reads CASRDLGGYNEQFF. The CDR3 nucleotides read TGTGCCAGTAGAGACCTTGGGGGGTACAATGAGCAGTTCTTC. Full variable domain (remainder filled in from reference TRBV19 and TRBJ2-1): DGGITQSPKYLFRKEGQNVTLSCEQNLNHDAMYWYRQDPGQGLRLIYYSQIVNDFQKGDIAEGYSVSREKKESFPLTVTSAQKNPTAFYLCASRDLGGYNEQFFGPGTRLTVL.

This sequence joins TRBV27 and TRBJ2-1; TRBD2 matches 10 bases. V dropped 7 bases and J dropped 0; count of bases not matched to a gene: 6. The length of the CDR3 is 16 residues. The germline gives CDR1 MNHEY, CDR2 SMNVEV (reference sequence). The CDR3, as DNA: TGTGCCAGCACCTGGTCTAGCGGGAGCTCCTACAATGAGCAGTTCTTC. Translated, it gives CASTWSSGSSYNEQFF.

Points on this clone: The sample contains more than one DNA sequence encoding this CDR3. This rearrangement joins TRBV28 to TRBJ1-1; D gene unclear. V shed 3 bases and J shed 0 bases, with 8 bases lying between them. The CDR3 spans 14 residues. Germline-derived CDR1 and CDR2 are MDHEN and SYDVKM. The CDR3 sequence is CASSFLRLNTEAFF. The CDR3 bases are TGTGCCAGCAGTTTTCTGAGACTGAACACTGAAGCTTTCTTT.